The sequence of this TCR beta chain was determined in a study of neoadjuvant anti-PD-1 for oral cavity cancer. V was shortened by 5 bases and J by 4 bases, with 18 bases between the two germline ends. CDR3 length: 16 amino acids. CDR1 and CDR2 (germline): SGHRS, YFSETQ. Only a few counts were recorded for this clone. Profiled with immunoSEQ multiplex PCR; TCRdb holds only in-frame clones, not every one. The repertoire has fewer than 20,000 clones, 55% to 65% of them found once; the top ten carry over 2.5%. The source of this sequence is a person aged 40 to 85 with oral cavity squamous cell carcinoma. The rearrangement links TRBV5-1 to TRBJ2-2; the D gene is possibly TRBD2 (6 bases). The sequences come from PBMCs, collected before nivolumab (anti-PD-1) treatment. The CDR3 DNA sequence: TGCGCCAGCAGGATCAACCCAAGGCGGGGCACCGGGGAGCTGTTTTTT. It encodes CASRINPRRGTGELFF.